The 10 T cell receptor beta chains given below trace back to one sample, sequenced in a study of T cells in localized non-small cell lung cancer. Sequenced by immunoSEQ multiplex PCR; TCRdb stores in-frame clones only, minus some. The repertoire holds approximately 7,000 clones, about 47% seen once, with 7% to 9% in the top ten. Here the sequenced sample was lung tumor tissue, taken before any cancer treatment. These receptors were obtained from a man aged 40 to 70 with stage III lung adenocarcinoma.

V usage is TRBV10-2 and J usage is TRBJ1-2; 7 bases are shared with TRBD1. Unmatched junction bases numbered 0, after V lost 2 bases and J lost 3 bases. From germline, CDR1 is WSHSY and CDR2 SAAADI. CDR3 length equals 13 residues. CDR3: CASSEDRDYGYTF. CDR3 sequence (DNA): TGCGCCAGCAGTGAGGACAGGGACTATGGCTACACCTTC.

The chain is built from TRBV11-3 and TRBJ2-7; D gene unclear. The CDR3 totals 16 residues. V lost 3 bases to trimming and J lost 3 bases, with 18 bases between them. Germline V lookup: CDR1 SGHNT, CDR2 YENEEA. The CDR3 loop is CASSLFTELRLYEQYF. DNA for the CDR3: TGTGCCAGCAGCTTGTTCACGGAGTTGAGACTCTACGAGCAGTACTTC. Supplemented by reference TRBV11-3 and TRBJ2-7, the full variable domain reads EAGVVQSPRYKIIEKKQPVAFWCNPISGHNTLYWYLQNLGQGPELLIRYENEEAVDDSQLPKDRFSAERLKGVDSTLKIQPAELGDSAVYLCASSLFTELRLYEQYFGPGTRLTVT.

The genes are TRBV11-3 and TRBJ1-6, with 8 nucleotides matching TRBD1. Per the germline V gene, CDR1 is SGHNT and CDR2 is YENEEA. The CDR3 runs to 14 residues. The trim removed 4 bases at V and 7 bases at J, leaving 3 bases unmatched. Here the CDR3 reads CASSSDRGNSPLHF. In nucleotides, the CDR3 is TGTGCCAGCAGCTCTGACAGGGGCAATTCACCCCTCCACTTT.

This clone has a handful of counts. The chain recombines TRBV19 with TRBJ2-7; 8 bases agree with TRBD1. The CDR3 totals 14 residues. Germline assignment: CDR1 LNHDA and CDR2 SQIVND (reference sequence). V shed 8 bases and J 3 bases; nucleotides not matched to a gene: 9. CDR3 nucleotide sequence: TGTGCCAGTGGGATCGGACAGGGTAGCTACGAGCAGTACTTC. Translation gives CASGIGQGSYEQYF.

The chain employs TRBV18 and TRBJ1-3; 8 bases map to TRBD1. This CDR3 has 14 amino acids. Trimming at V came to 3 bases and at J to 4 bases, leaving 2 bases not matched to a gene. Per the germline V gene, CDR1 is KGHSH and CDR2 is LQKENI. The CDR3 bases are TGTGCCAGCTCACCGGGACAGGCGGGAAACACCATATATTTT. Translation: CASSPGQAGNTIYF.

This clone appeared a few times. The CDR3 sequence is CASSQDEGRRPTEAFF. CDR3 nucleotide sequence: TGCGCCAGCAGCCAAGACGAGGGACGGCGACCCACTGAAGCTTTCTTT. The J gene is TRBJ1-1, the V gene TRBV1. TRBV1 is labeled a pseudogene. The CDR3 length is 16 residues.

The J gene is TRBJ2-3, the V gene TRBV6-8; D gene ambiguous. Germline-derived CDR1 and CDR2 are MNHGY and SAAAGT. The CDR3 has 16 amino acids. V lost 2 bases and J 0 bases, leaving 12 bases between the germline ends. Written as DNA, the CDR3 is TGTGCCAGCAGTTACCCCGCGGCTCAGAGCACAGATACGCAGTATTTT. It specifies CASSYPAAQSTDTQYF.

CDR3 in DNA: TGTGCCAGCTCACCCCGGGGAGGAGGATCGGGCACAGATACGCAGTATTTT. Protein: CASSPRGGGSGTDTQYF. The chain employs TRBV18 and TRBJ2-3; tentatively, D is TRBD2 (6 bases). Trimming removed 3 bases at V and 1 base at J, with 17 bases between. This CDR3 comprises 17 residues. Looked up from germline, CDR1 is KGHSH and CDR2 is LQKENI.

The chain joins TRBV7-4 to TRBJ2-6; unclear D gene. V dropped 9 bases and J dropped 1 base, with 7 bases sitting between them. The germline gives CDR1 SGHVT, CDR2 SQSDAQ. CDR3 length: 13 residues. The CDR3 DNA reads TGTGCCAGTAGAGTTTCTGGGGCCAACGTCCTGACTTTC. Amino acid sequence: CASRVSGANVLTF.

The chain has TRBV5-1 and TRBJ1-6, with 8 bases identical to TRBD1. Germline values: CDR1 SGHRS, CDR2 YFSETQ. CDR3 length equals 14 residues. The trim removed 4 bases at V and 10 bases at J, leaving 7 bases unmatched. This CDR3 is CASSLGQVESPLHF. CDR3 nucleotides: TGCGCCAGCAGCCTGGGACAGGTGGAATCACCCCTCCACTTT.